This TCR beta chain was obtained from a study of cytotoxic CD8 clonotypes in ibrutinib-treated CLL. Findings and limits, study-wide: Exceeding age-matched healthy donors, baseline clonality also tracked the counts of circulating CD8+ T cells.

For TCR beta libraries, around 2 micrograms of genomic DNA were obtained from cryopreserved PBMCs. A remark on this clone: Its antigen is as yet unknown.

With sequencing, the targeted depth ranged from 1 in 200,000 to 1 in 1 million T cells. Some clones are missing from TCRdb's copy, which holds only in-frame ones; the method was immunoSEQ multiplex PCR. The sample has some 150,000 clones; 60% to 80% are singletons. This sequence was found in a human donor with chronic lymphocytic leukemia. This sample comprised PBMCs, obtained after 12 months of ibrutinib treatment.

CDR3: CASSLEGGWSEKLFF. The DNA of the CDR3 is TGTGCCAGCAGCTTAGAGGGGGGGTGGAGTGAAAAACTGTTTTTT. This rearrangement joins TRBV7-2 to TRBJ1-4, with D perhaps TRBD1 (6 bases). Germline-derived CDR1 and CDR2 are SGHTA and FQGNSA. V dropped 1 base and J dropped 7 bases, with 13 bases sitting between them. The CDR3 spans 15 residues.